These T cell receptor beta chains were read from a single sample in a study of long-term antiretroviral therapy in people with HIV. The protocol was immunoSEQ multiplex PCR, while the TCRdb copy is restricted to in-frame clones and leaves out a portion. The table has roughly 32,000 clones, around 97% seen once. The sequenced sample was unsorted PBMCs, obtained 7.6 years after starting antiretroviral therapy. The receptor set was obtained from a man in his thirties or forties with HIV. CDR3s include the opening cysteine and the closing phenylalanine or tryptophan. A D gene is named only where the DNA matches it firmly. Only some rows state a clone size, as once, few, many or a class for expanded clones.

d_call,j_call,clone_size,v_call,cdr3_aa,cdr3_nt
TRBD2,TRBJ2-5,NA,TRBV11-3,CASSLGVAGQQETQYF,TGTGCCAGCAGCTTAGGCGTAGCGGGACAACAAGAGACCCAGTACTTC
NA,TRBJ2-3,NA,TRBV13,CASSLGVGTDTQYF,TGTGCCAGCTCACTAGGGGTGGGCACAGATACGCAGTATTTT
NA,TRBJ2-2,NA,TRBV25-1,CASGLRTGELFF,TGTGCCAGCGGACTCAGAACCGGGGAGCTGTTTTTT
TRBD1,TRBJ1-2,NA,TRBV19,CASSQGVYGYTF,TGTGCCAGTAGTCAGGGGGTCTATGGCTACACCTTC
TRBD2,TRBJ2-1,NA,TRBV9,CASSVGGFSGRGNEQFF,TGTGCCAGCAGCGTAGGGGGGTTTAGCGGGAGGGGCAATGAGCAGTTCTTC
NA,TRBJ2-7,NA,TRBV6-5,CASSRSGYEQYF,TGTGCCAGCAGTCGTAGCGGCTACGAGCAGTACTTC
NA,TRBJ2-2,NA,TRBV7-3,CASAESAGYTGELFF,TGTGCCAGCGCGGAGTCTGCGGGGTACACCGGGGAGCTGTTTTTT
TRBD1,TRBJ2-3,NA,TRBV5-6,CASSVQGAGDTQYF,TGTGCCAGCAGCGTACAGGGGGCGGGAGATACGCAGTATTTT
NA,TRBJ1-1,NA,TRBV7-2,CASRFSAGATEAFF,TGTGCCAGCAGGTTTTCCGCAGGCGCTACTGAAGCTTTCTTT
NA,TRBJ1-1,once,TRBV11-1,CASSLGHTEAFF,TGTGCCAGCAGCTTAGGGCACACTGAAGCTTTCTTT